This TCR beta chain was recorded in a study of blood T cell repertoires in COVID-19. Study information: Researchers got acute and convalescent COVID-19 samples from the United States, Italy and Spain. T cells, B-cell-depleted T cells, or PBMCs supplied cDNA or gDNA.

Germline lookup yields CDR1 GTSNPN and CDR2 SVGIG (reference sequence). The CDR3 has 13 amino acids. V shed 4 bases, J shed 4 bases, and the junction held 2 bases outside the gene matches. Original analysis: It was from reference gene primer amplification that nucleated cell counts were estimated. Libraries were prepared by immunoSEQ multiplex PCR; TCRdb keeps only in-frame clonotypes and omits some of them. D and trimming were read from the DNA, whereas the V and J calls and clone size are those reported in that table. The data contain approximately 260,000 clones, around 82% of them singletons. The V and J genes are TRBV30 and TRBJ2-1; 9 bases are a match to TRBD2. Sequencing input: peripheral blood. This sequence was found in an elderly woman with active or convalescent COVID-19. This CDR3 reads CAWTSGVYNEQFF. CDR3 nucleotide sequence: TGTGCCTGGACTAGCGGGGTTTACAATGAGCAGTTCTTC.